The 3 T cell receptor beta chains presented below share a single source sample, sequenced in a study of spatial heterogeneity in lung cancer. TCRdb re-analysed the 5' RACE reads in MiXCR, keeping a single row per CDR3 protein. The table records about 12,000 distinct CDR3 sequences, about 3.9% of them present only once. Time point described: sample taken at primary tumor resection. TCRs were sequenced from unsorted whole RNA of tumor, nontumor lung or PBMC. Source: PBMCs, taken at surgery. The receptors originated from a male donor with early-stage non-small cell lung cancer.

This clonotype was seen at least ten times. In a library made to pick up alpha chains, this beta chain is a stray read with a size that means little. The J gene is TRBJ2-5, the V gene TRBV6-5; D ambiguous. The V end was cut by 6 bases, the J end by 3 bases, with 11 bases between. This CDR3 has 13 amino acids. Germline values: CDR1 MNHEY, CDR2 SVGAGI. CDR3 in amino acids: CASSSSMKETQYF. CDR3 nucleotide sequence: TGTGCCAGCAGCTCTTCGATGAAAGAGACCCAGTACTTC.

This clonotype appeared many times. Because the library targeted alpha chains, this beta chain is an off-target read whose size means little. CDR3 bases: TGCGCCAGCAGCTTGGTAGCTAGCGGAAAAAACATTCAGTACTTC. It specifies CASSLVASGKNIQYF. The chain recombines TRBV5-1 with TRBJ2-4; 7 nucleotides match TRBD2. Germline-derived CDR1 and CDR2 are SGHRS and YFSETQ. V lost 0 bases, J lost 4 bases, and 4 bases stayed unmatched. This CDR3 region has 15 residues.

This clonotype was seen more than once but under ten times. This beta chain is an unintended read in a library built for alpha chains; its size means little. The chain couples TRBV9 to TRBJ1-2; no reliable D call. V was pared by 3 bases and J by 5 bases, with 14 bases between. Germline V lookup: CDR1 SGDLS, CDR2 YYNGEE. CDR3 length: 14 residues. CDR3: CASSDATGGYGYTF. CDR3 bases: TGTGCCAGCAGCGATGCCACCGGCGGATATGGCTACACCTTC.